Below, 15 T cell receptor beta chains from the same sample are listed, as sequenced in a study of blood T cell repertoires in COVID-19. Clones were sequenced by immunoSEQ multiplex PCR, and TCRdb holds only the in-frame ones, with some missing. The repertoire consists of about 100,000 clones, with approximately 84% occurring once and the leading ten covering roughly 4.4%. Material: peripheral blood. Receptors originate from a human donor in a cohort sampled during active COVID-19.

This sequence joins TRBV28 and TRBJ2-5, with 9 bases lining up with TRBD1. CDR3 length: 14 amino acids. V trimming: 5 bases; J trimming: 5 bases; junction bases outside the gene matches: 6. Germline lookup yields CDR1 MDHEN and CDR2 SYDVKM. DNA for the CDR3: TGTGCCAGCAGTGAACGGGACAGGGCTGAGACCCAGTACTTC. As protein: CASSERDRAETQYF. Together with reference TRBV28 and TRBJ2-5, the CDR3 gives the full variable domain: DVKVTQSSRYLVKRTGEKVFLECVQDMDHENMFWYRQDPGLGLRLIYFSYDVKMKEKGDIPEGYSVSREKKERFSLILESASTNQTSMYLCASSERDRAETQYFGPGTRLLVL.

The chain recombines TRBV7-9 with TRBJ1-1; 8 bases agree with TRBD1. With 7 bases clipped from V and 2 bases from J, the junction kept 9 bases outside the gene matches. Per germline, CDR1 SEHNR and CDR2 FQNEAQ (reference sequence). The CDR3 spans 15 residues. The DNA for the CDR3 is TGTGCCAGCACCCAAACGGGACAGGTTAACACTGAAGCTTTCTTT. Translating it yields CASTQTGQVNTEAFF. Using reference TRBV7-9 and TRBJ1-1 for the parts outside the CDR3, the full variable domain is DTGVSQNPRHKITKRGQNVTFRCDPISEHNRLYWYRQTLGQGPEFLTYFQNEAQLEKSRLLSDRFSAERPKGSFSTLEIQRTEQGDSAMYLCASTQTGQVNTEAFFGQGTRLTVV.

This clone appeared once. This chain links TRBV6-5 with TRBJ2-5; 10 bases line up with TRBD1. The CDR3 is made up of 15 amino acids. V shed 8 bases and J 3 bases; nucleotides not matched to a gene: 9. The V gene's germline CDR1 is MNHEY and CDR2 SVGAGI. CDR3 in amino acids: CASGKGQGFEETQYF. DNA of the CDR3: TGTGCCAGCGGCAAGGGACAGGGGTTTGAAGAGACCCAGTACTTC.

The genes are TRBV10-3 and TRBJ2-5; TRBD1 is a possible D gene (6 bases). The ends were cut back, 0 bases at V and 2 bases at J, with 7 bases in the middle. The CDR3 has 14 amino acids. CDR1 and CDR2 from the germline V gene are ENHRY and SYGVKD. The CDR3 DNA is TGTGCCATCAGTGAGTCACAGGGACAAGAGACCCAGTACTTC. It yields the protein CAISESQGQETQYF.

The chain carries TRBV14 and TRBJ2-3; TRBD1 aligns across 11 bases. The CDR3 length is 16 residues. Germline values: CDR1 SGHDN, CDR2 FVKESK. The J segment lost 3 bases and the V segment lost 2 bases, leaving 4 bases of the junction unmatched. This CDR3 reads CASSQLGQGATDTQYF. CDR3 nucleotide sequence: TGTGCCAGCAGCCAACTAGGACAGGGGGCAACAGATACGCAGTATTTT.

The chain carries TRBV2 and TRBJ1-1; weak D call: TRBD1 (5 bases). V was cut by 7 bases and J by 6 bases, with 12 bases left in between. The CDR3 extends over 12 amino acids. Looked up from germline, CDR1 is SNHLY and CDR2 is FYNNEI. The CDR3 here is CASTGDGPEAFF. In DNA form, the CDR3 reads TGTGCCAGCACGGGGGATGGCCCTGAAGCTTTCTTT.

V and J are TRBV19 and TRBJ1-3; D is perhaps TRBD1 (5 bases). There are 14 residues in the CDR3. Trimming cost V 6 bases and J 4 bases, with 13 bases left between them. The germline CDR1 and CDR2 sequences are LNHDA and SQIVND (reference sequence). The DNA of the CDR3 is TGTGCCAGTAGGGCGGGACGTAAAGGAAACACCATATATTTT. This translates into CASRAGRKGNTIYF. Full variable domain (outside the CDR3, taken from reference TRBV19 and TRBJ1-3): DGGITQSPKYLFRKEGQNVTLSCEQNLNHDAMYWYRQDPGQGLRLIYYSQIVNDFQKGDIAEGYSVSREKKESFPLTVTSAQKNPTAFYLCASRAGRKGNTIYFGEGSWLTVV.

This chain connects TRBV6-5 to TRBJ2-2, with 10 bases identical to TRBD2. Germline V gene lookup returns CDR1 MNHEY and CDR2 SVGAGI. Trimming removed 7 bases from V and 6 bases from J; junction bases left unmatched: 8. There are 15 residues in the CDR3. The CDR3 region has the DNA TGTGCCAGCAAAAGCGGGGGGGCCGGTGCCGGGGAGCTGTTTTTT. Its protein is CASKSGGAGAGELFF.

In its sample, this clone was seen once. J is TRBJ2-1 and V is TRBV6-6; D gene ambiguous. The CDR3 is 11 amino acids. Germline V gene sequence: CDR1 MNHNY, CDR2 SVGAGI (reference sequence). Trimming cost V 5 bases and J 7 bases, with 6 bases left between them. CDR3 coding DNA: TGTGCCAGCAGTCAACAGAATGAGCAGTTCTTC. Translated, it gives CASSQQNEQFF.

The CDR3 region is CASSQEQGLNYGYTF. The CDR3 coding sequence is TGCGCCAGCAGCCAAGAACAGGGGCTTAACTATGGCTACACCTTC. V usage is TRBV4-3 and J usage is TRBJ1-2; 7 bases match TRBD1. The V gene's germline CDR1 is LGHNA and CDR2 YSLEER. This CDR3 region has 15 residues. V lost 0 bases and J lost 1; bases outside the gene matches: 2.

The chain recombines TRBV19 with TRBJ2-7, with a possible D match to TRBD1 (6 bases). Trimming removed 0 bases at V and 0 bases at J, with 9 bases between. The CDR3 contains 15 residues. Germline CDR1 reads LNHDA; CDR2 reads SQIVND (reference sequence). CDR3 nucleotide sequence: TGTGCCAGTAGTATAGACAGGGGCCTCTCCTACGAGCAGTACTTC. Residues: CASSIDRGLSYEQYF.

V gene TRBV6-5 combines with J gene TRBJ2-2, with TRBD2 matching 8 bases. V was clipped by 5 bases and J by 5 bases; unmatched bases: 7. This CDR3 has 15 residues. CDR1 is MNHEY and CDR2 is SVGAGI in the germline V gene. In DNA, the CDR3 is TGTGCCAGCAGTAGGGCGGGGGGATCGACCGGGGAGCTGTTTTTT. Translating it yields CASSRAGGSTGELFF.

This CDR3 is CASSLGQNEAFF. In DNA, the CDR3 is TGCGCCAGCAGCCTGGGACAGAATGAAGCTTTCTTT. The V call is TRBV10-1, the J call TRBJ1-1; TRBD1 matches at 7 bases. The CDR3 is 12 residues long. J was trimmed by 7 bases and V by 6 bases; bases with no gene match: 5. Germline V gene sequence: CDR1 WNHNN, CDR2 SYGVQD (reference sequence).

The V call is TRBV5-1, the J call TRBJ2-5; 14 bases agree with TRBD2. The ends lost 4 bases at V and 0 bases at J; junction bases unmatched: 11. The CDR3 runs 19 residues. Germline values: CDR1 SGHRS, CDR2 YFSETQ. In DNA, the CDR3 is TGCGCCAGCAGCCCCATGGGACTAGCGGGGGCCGGGTACCAAGAGACCCAGTACTTC. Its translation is CASSPMGLAGAGYQETQYF.

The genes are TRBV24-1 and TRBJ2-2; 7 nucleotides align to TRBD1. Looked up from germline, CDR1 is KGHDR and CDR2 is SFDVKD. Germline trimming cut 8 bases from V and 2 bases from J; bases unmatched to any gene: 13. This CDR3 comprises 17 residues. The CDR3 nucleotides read TGTGCCACCAAGTCCCCCACAGGGGTACACAACACCGGGGAGCTGTTTTTT. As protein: CATKSPTGVHNTGELFF.